This T cell receptor beta chain came from a study of shared clonotypes between healthy human individuals. Looking at the study overall: CD4 naive cells filled three plates per donor, CD4 memory three, CD8 naive two and CD8 memory one.

A note on this clone: Its antigen is as yet unknown.

Trimming took 3 bases from V and 3 from J, leaving 9 bases between them. Germline-derived CDR1 and CDR2 are MDHEN and SYDVKM. The CDR3 length is 14 residues. Study results and limitations: Sequencing depth was predicted to influence how clonotypes are shared among donors.

Clones were sequenced by immunoSEQ multiplex PCR, and TCRdb holds only the in-frame ones, with some missing. The sample yields around 1.9 million clones, under 95% seen once. Cells designated naive CD8 were CD45RO-negative and were positively selected for CCR7, with terminally differentiated effector memory CD45RA+ cells excluded. The rearrangement uses TRBV28 and TRBJ1-5; D remains ambiguous. The sample comprised naive CD8+ T cells from PBMCs. The clonotype was recovered from a young man in good health. Some clones in this sample may be carry-over from other donors' samples. The CDR3 DNA follows: TGTGCCAGCAGTTTTGCGGGGAACAATCAGCCCCAGCATTTT. It codes for CASSFAGNNQPQHF. Drawing the rest from reference TRBV28 and TRBJ1-5, the complete variable domain is DVKVTQSSRYLVKRTGEKVFLECVQDMDHENMFWYRQDPGLGLRLIYFSYDVKMKEKGDIPEGYSVSREKKERFSLILESASTNQTSMYLCASSFAGNNQPQHFGDGTRLSIL.